This T cell receptor (beta chain) emerged from a study of a mutant IDH1 vaccine in newly diagnosed glioma. Study context: Initiation of the vaccine course occurred 4-6 weeks after radiotherapy alone, or alongside temozolomide cycles. Earlier therapy was either radiotherapy, temozolomide, or both, and most got both.

Germline CDR1 and CDR2: LNHDA and SQIVND (reference sequence). V lost 6 bases and J lost 3, with 21 bases in between. The length of the CDR3 is 18 residues. Study conclusions and caveats: Shifts in the top peripheral T cell clonotypes seemed unrelated to pseudoprogression.

Regarding this clone: The antigen remains undetermined.

The time point is: week 11, during vaccination. The vaccine gave 300 ug of a 20-mer mutant IDH1 peptide subcutaneously per dose. Only in-frame clones appear in the TCRdb table, and some are missing; sequencing was by immunoSEQ multiplex PCR. This sample carries about 66,000 clones, more than 80% of them seen once, and the ten largest clones take 3% to 4%. The chain couples TRBV19 to TRBJ2-6, with D tentatively TRBD1 (9 bases). The specimen was PBMCs, collected from a glioma patient whose treatment included an IDH1 peptide vaccine. The receptor was isolated from a man aged 30 to 45 with glioma. The DNA of the CDR3 is TGTGCCAGTAGCGGGAGGGGGACAGGGAACCATGGGGCCAACGTCCTGACTTTC. Translation gives CASSGRGTGNHGANVLTF.